Listed below are T cell receptor beta chains from one sample, sequenced in a study of blood T cell repertoires in COVID-19. Some clones are missing from TCRdb's copy, which holds only in-frame ones; the method was immunoSEQ multiplex PCR. The table records more than 250,000 clones, about nine tenths of them present only once. Sample: peripheral blood. These TCRs come from a man between 45 and 60 years old with active or convalescent COVID-19. Both conserved end residues are part of each CDR3. A D gene is named only where the DNA matches it firmly. Part of the rows lack a size; the others show once, few, many or a class for expanded clones.

j_call: TRBJ1-3
clone_size: NA
v_call: TRBV7-6
d_call: NA
cdr3_nt: TGTGCCAGCAGTCGGGACAACTCCCGCTCTGGAAACACCATATATTTT
cdr3_aa: CASSRDNSRSGNTIYF

j_call: TRBJ1-2
clone_size: NA
v_call: TRBV7-2
d_call: TRBD1
cdr3_nt: TGTGCCAGCAGCTCCCGGACAGGGGCTTCCTATGGCTACACCTTC
cdr3_aa: CASSSRTGASYGYTF

j_call: TRBJ2-6
clone_size: NA
v_call: TRBV19
d_call: NA
cdr3_nt: TGTGCCAGTAGTATTCAAGCCTCTGGGGCCAACGTCCTGACTTTC
cdr3_aa: CASSIQASGANVLTF

j_call: TRBJ2-5
clone_size: NA
v_call: TRBV19
d_call: TRBD1
cdr3_nt: TGTGCCAGTAGCCAGACAGGGTTGGAGACCCAGTACTTC
cdr3_aa: CASSQTGLETQYF

j_call: TRBJ2-1
clone_size: NA
v_call: TRBV27
d_call: TRBD2
cdr3_nt: TGTGCCAGCAGTTTGGCTAGCGGGACTCTTAATGAGCAGTTCTTC
cdr3_aa: CASSLASGTLNEQFF

j_call: TRBJ2-5
clone_size: NA
v_call: TRBV9
d_call: NA
cdr3_nt: TGTGCCAGCAGCGTGCGGCTGGGAGAGACCCAGTACTTC
cdr3_aa: CASSVRLGETQYF

j_call: TRBJ2-3
clone_size: NA
v_call: TRBV30
d_call: NA
cdr3_nt: TGTGCCCGGACGGCCCCTAGGGGCACCACAGATACGCAGTATTTT
cdr3_aa: CARTAPRGTTDTQYF

j_call: TRBJ2-3
clone_size: NA
v_call: TRBV28
d_call: TRBD2
cdr3_nt: TGTGCCAGTACGGGGGGAGCCACAGATACGCAGTATTTT
cdr3_aa: CASTGGATDTQYF

j_call: TRBJ2-1
clone_size: NA
v_call: TRBV18
d_call: NA
cdr3_nt: TGTGCCAGCTCACCAGGGGGCCCCTTCAATGAGCAGTTCTTC
cdr3_aa: CASSPGGPFNEQFF

j_call: TRBJ2-5
clone_size: NA
v_call: TRBV10-3
d_call: TRBD2
cdr3_nt: TGTGCCATCAGTGGGGGACTAGCGGGAATCGGGCGCGAAGAGACCCAGTACTTC
cdr3_aa: CAISGGLAGIGREETQYF

j_call: TRBJ1-2
clone_size: NA
v_call: TRBV5-1
d_call: TRBD1
cdr3_nt: TGCGCCAGCAGCTTAGACAGGGCCAACTATGGCTACACCTTC
cdr3_aa: CASSLDRANYGYTF

j_call: TRBJ2-7
clone_size: NA
v_call: TRBV18
d_call: NA
cdr3_nt: TGTGCCAGCTCACCTCCCGACAGAGACTACGAGCAGTACTTC
cdr3_aa: CASSPPDRDYEQYF

j_call: TRBJ2-3
clone_size: NA
v_call: TRBV19
d_call: TRBD1
cdr3_nt: TGTGCCAGTAGTGCACGAGGGGGCGCTTTTGGCACAGATACGCAGTATTTT
cdr3_aa: CASSARGGAFGTDTQYF

j_call: TRBJ2-2
clone_size: NA
v_call: TRBV19
d_call: TRBD1
cdr3_nt: TGTGCCAGTAGTATCGAGGGGGCTGTTTGGGACACCGGGGAGCTGTTTTTT
cdr3_aa: CASSIEGAVWDTGELFF

j_call: TRBJ1-5
clone_size: few
v_call: TRBV19
d_call: NA
cdr3_nt: TGTGCCAGTATGAAGACAGACCTGAAGGCCCAGCATTTT
cdr3_aa: CASMKTDLKAQHF

j_call: TRBJ2-7
clone_size: few
v_call: TRBV7-2
d_call: NA
cdr3_nt: TGTGCCAGCAGCCGTAGCGGTACCTACGAGCAGTACTTC
cdr3_aa: CASSRSGTYEQYF

j_call: TRBJ1-6
clone_size: NA
v_call: TRBV21-1
d_call: NA
cdr3_nt: TGTGCCAGCAGCAAAGCGACAGGGGGCGTTGATTCACCCCTCCACTTT
cdr3_aa: CASSKATGGVDSPLHF

j_call: TRBJ2-2
clone_size: NA
v_call: TRBV9
d_call: TRBD1
cdr3_nt: TGTGCCAGCAGCATTCGGACAGGCTCTGAAACCGGGGAGCTGTTTTTT
cdr3_aa: CASSIRTGSETGELFF

j_call: TRBJ1-5
clone_size: NA
v_call: TRBV4-1
d_call: TRBD1
cdr3_nt: TGCGCCAGCAGCCAAGTAACAGGGGGACATGGTCAGCCCCAGCATTTT
cdr3_aa: CASSQVTGGHGQPQHF

j_call: TRBJ1-1
clone_size: NA
v_call: TRBV7-9
d_call: NA
cdr3_nt: TGTGCCAGCAGCTTGGGGGGAGGCACTGAAGCTTTCTTT
cdr3_aa: CASSLGGGTEAFF

j_call: TRBJ2-3
clone_size: NA
v_call: TRBV5-4
d_call: NA
cdr3_nt: TGTGCCAGCAGCGGGACATCCCACACAGATACGCAGTATTTT
cdr3_aa: CASSGTSHTDTQYF

j_call: TRBJ2-5
clone_size: NA
v_call: TRBV19
d_call: NA
cdr3_nt: TGTGCCAGTAGTGGTGTCGGAGGGACCCAGTACTTC
cdr3_aa: CASSGVGGTQYF

j_call: TRBJ2-7
clone_size: NA
v_call: TRBV11-2
d_call: TRBD2
cdr3_nt: TGTGCCAGCAGCTTACAACGACTAGCAGGCGAGCAGTACTTC
cdr3_aa: CASSLQRLAGEQYF

j_call: TRBJ2-2
clone_size: NA
v_call: TRBV2
d_call: TRBD2
cdr3_nt: TGTGCCAGCAGTGAGGCCCTAGCGGGTAACACCGGGGAGCTGTTTTTT
cdr3_aa: CASSEALAGNTGELFF

j_call: TRBJ2-2
clone_size: NA
v_call: TRBV6-5
d_call: TRBD1
cdr3_nt: TGTGCCAGCAGGATACAGGGGGCCGGGATCGGGGAGCTGTTTTTT
cdr3_aa: CASRIQGAGIGELFF

j_call: TRBJ2-7
clone_size: NA
v_call: TRBV7-9
d_call: TRBD1
cdr3_nt: TGTGCCACCCAGCCAGGGGGCAGAACCTACGAGCAGTACTTC
cdr3_aa: CATQPGGRTYEQYF

j_call: TRBJ1-1
clone_size: NA
v_call: TRBV4-1
d_call: NA
cdr3_nt: TGCGCCAGCAGCCAAGGGCGGACAATAAACACTGAAGCTTTCTTT
cdr3_aa: CASSQGRTINTEAFF

j_call: TRBJ1-1
clone_size: few
v_call: TRBV2
d_call: NA
cdr3_nt: TGTGCCAGCACCTCGGACACCTGGGGCACTGAAGCTTTCTTT
cdr3_aa: CASTSDTWGTEAFF

j_call: TRBJ2-1
clone_size: NA
v_call: TRBV18
d_call: TRBD2
cdr3_nt: TGTGCCAGCTCACGGGGACTAGCGGGGGACAATGAGCAGTTCTTC
cdr3_aa: CASSRGLAGDNEQFF

j_call: TRBJ1-2
clone_size: NA
v_call: TRBV29-1
d_call: TRBD1
cdr3_nt: TGCAGCGGCGATCCGGGACAGGGGTGGCTGGCTCGTGGCTACACCTTC
cdr3_aa: CSGDPGQGWLARGYTF

j_call: TRBJ2-1
clone_size: NA
v_call: TRBV28
d_call: TRBD2
cdr3_nt: TGTGCCAGCAGTTCCACTTGGGGTAGCGGGAACAATGAGCAGTTCTTC
cdr3_aa: CASSSTWGSGNNEQFF

j_call: TRBJ1-5
clone_size: NA
v_call: TRBV28
d_call: NA
cdr3_nt: TGTGCCAGCAGTTTACGAACCTATAGCAATCAGCCCCAGCATTTT
cdr3_aa: CASSLRTYSNQPQHF

j_call: TRBJ1-2
clone_size: NA
v_call: TRBV19
d_call: NA
cdr3_nt: TGTGCCAGTAGTATTTCGGGTTGGAACTATGGCTACACCTTC
cdr3_aa: CASSISGWNYGYTF

j_call: TRBJ1-1
clone_size: once
v_call: TRBV6-5
d_call: NA
cdr3_nt: TGTGCCAGCAGGGCGAGGAGGGTAGGAACTGAAGCTTTCTTT
cdr3_aa: CASRARRVGTEAFF

j_call: TRBJ1-2
clone_size: NA
v_call: TRBV7-9
d_call: TRBD1
cdr3_nt: TGTGCCAGCAGCCTCGGGACAGCTGCCGCTGTCTATGGCTACACCTTC
cdr3_aa: CASSLGTAAAVYGYTF

j_call: TRBJ1-2
clone_size: NA
v_call: TRBV28
d_call: NA
cdr3_nt: TGTGCCAGCAGTTTATGGCAGGGTGAAGTGCAAGGCTACACCTTC
cdr3_aa: CASSLWQGEVQGYTF